Given below is one TCR beta chain in context. In the original processing: Researchers report that nucleated cell counts were estimated from reference gene primer amplification. Sequenced by immunoSEQ multiplex PCR; TCRdb stores in-frame clones only, minus some. For V, J and clone size, that table is used; D and trimming come from the DNA. The table lists almost 35,000 clones, more than 90% of them singletons. This record belongs to a study of blood T cell repertoires in COVID-19. Overall study: Acute and convalescent COVID-19 samples came from the United States, Italy and Spain. Sources were T cells, B-cell-depleted T cells, or PBMCs; the material itself was cDNA or gDNA.

CDR1 is MNHEY, CDR2 SMNVEV, per germline (reference sequence). The ends were cut back, 7 bases at V and 2 bases at J, with 15 bases in the middle. The length of the CDR3 is 15 residues. The chain recombines TRBV27 with TRBJ2-1, with D possibly TRBD1 on 6 matching bases. The sample consisted of peripheral blood. The TCR was taken from a man aged 60 to 69 with active or convalescent COVID-19. The DNA of the CDR3 is TGTGCCAGCAAAATAAACAGGGACCCCTACAATGAGCAGTTCTTC. Translating it yields CASKINRDPYNEQFF.